This entry features one TCR beta chain sequence. The data belong to a study of breast tumors, draining lymph nodes, adjacent tissues. Germline V gene lookup returns CDR1 LNHDA and CDR2 SQIVND (reference sequence). With 10 bases clipped from V and 0 bases from J, the junction kept 6 bases outside the gene matches. This CDR3 contains 15 residues. Breast cancer patients provided tissue from their axillary draining lymph nodes. TCRdb ran MiXCR on the multiplex PCR reads and lists one entry per CDR3 protein. The data show about 140,000 distinct CDR3 sequences, 32% seen once. The chain joins TRBV19 to TRBJ1-5; TRBD1 matches at 10 bases. Sequencing used axillary lymph node tissue. This receptor was identified in a female donor with breast cancer. Some clones in this sample may be carry-over from other donors' samples. The chain's CDR3 is CATGQGVSSNQPQHF. As DNA, the CDR3 is TGTGCCACAGGACAGGGGGTAAGTAGCAATCAGCCCCAGCATTTT.